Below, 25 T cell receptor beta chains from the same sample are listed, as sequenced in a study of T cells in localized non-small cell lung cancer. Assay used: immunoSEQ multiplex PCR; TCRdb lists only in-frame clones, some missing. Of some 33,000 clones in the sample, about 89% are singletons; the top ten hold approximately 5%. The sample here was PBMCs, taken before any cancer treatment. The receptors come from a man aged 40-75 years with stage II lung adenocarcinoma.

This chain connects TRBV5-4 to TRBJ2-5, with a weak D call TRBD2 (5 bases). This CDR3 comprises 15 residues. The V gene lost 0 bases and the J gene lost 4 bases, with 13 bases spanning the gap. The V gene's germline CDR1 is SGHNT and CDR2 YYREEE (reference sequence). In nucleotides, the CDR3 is TGTGCCAGCAGCTTGGACAGCCGGGGTGCAGAGACCCAGTACTTC. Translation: CASSLDSRGAETQYF.

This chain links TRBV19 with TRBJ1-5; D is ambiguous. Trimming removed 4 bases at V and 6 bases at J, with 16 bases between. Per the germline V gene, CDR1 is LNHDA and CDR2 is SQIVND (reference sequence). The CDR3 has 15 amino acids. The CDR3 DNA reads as TGTGCCAGTAGTACTACAAGGGATGGTAGTCAGCCCCAGCATTTT. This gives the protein CASSTTRDGSQPQHF.

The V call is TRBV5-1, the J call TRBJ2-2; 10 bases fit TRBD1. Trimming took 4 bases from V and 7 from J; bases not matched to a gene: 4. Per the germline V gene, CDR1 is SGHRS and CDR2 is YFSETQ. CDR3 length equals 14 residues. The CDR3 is CASSMTGGSGELFF. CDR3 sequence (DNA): TGCGCCAGCAGCATGACAGGGGGCAGCGGGGAGCTGTTTTTT.

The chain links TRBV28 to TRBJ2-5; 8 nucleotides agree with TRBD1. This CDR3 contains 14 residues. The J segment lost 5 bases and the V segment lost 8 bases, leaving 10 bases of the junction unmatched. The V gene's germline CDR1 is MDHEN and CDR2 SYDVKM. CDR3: CASLPGGRWETQYF. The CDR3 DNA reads TGTGCCAGCCTCCCAGGGGGCAGGTGGGAGACCCAGTACTTC.

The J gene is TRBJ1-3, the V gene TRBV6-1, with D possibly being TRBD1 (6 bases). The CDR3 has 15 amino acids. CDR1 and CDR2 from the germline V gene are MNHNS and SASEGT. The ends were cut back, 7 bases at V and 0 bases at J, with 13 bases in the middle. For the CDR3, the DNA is TGTGCCAGCACCCTGGGACACATCTCTGGAAACACCATATATTTT. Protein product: CASTLGHISGNTIYF.

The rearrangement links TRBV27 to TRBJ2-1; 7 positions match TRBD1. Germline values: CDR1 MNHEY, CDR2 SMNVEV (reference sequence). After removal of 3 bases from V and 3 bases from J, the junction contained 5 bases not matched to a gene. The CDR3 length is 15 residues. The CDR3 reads CASSFLRTGYNEQFF. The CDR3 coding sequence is TGTGCCAGCAGTTTCCTGCGGACAGGCTACAATGAGCAGTTCTTC.

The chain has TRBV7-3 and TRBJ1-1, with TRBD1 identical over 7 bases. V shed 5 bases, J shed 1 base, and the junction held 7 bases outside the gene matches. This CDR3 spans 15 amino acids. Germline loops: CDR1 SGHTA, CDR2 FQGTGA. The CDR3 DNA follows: TGTGCCAGCAGCCTGACAGGGTCAGGGAACACTGAAGCTTTCTTT. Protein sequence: CASSLTGSGNTEAFF.

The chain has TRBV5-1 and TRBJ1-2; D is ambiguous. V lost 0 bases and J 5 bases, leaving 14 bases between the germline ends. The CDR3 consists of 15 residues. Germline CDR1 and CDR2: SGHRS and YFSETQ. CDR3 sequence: CASSLEATDAYGYTF. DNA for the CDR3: TGCGCCAGCAGCTTGGAGGCGACCGATGCGTATGGCTACACCTTC. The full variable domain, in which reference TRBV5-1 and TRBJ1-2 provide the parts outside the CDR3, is KAGVTQTPRYLIKTRGQQVTLSCSPISGHRSVSWYQQTPGQGLQFLFEYFSETQRNKGNFPGRFSGRQFSNSRSEMNVSTLELGDSALYLCASSLEATDAYGYTFGSGTRLTVV.

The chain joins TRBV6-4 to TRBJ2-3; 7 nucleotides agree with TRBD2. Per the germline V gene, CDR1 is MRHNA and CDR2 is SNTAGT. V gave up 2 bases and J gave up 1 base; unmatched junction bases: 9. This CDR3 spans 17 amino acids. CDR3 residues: CASSDIPSGGGTDTQYF. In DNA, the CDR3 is TGTGCCAGCAGTGACATCCCTAGCGGTGGGGGCACAGATACGCAGTATTTT.

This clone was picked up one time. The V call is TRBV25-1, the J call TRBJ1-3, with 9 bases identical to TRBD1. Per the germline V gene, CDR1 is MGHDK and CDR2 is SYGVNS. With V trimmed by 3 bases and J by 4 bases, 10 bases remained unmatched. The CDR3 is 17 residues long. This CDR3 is CASSDLGQGLVGNTIYF. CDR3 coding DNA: TGTGCCAGCAGTGACTTAGGACAGGGGTTAGTGGGAAACACCATATATTTT.

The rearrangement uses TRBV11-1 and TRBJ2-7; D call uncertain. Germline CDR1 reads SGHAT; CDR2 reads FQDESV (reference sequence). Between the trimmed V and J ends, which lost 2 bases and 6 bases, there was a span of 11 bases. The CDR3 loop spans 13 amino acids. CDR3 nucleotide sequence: TGTGCCAGCAGCTTATCAACAATCGGCGAGCAGTACTTC. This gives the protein CASSLSTIGEQYF. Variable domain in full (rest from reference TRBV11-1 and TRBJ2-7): EAEVAQSPRYKITEKSQAVAFWCDPISGHATLYWYRQILGQGPELLVQFQDESVVDDSQLPKDRFSAERLKGVDSTLKIQPAELGDSAMYLCASSLSTIGEQYFGPGTRLTVT.

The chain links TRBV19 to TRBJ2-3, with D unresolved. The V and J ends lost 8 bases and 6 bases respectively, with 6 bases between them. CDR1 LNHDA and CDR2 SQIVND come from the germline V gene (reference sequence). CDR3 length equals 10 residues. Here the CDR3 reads CASAGDTQYF. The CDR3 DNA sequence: TGTGCCAGTGCCGGGGATACGCAGTATTTT.

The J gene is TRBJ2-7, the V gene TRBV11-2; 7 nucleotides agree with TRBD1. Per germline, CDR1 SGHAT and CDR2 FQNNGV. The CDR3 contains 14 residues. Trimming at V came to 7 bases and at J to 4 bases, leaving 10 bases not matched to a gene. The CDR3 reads CASTLLRGSYEQYF. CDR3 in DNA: TGTGCCAGCACCTTGCTCAGGGGGTCGTACGAGCAGTACTTC. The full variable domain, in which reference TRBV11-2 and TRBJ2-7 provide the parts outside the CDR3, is EAGVAQSPRYKIIEKRQSVAFWCNPISGHATLYWYQQILGQGPKLLIQFQNNGVVDDSQLPKDRFSAERLKGVDSTLKIQPAKLEDSAVYLCASTLLRGSYEQYFGPGTRLTVT.

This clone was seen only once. CDR3: CASSQGADTQYF. As DNA, the CDR3 is TGTGCCAGCAGCCAAGGAGCAGATACGCAGTATTTT. The chain employs TRBV13 and TRBJ2-3; D remains ambiguous. The V and J ends lost 5 bases and 4 bases respectively, with 7 bases between them. The CDR3 loop spans 12 amino acids. From germline, CDR1 is PRHDT and CDR2 FYEKMQ (reference sequence).

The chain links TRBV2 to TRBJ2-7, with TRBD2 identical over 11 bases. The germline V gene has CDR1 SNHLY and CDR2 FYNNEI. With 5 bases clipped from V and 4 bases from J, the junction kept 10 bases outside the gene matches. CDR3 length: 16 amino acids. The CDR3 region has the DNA TGTGCCAGCAGTTCTAGCGGGAGGAGCCTATCTTACGAGCAGTACTTC. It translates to CASSSSGRSLSYEQYF.

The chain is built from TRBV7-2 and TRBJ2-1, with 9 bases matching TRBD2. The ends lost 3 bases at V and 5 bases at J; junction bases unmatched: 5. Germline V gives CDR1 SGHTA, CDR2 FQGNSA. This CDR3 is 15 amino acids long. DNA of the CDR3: TGTGCCAGCAGCTTCCGGCTAGCGGGAAACAATGAGCAGTTCTTC. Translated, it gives CASSFRLAGNNEQFF. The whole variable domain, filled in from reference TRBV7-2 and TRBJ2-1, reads GAGVSQSPSNKVTEKGKDVELRCDPISGHTALYWYRQSLGQGLEFLIYFQGNSAPDKSGLPSDRFSAERTGGSVSTLTIQRTQQEDSAVYLCASSFRLAGNNEQFFGPGTRLTVL.

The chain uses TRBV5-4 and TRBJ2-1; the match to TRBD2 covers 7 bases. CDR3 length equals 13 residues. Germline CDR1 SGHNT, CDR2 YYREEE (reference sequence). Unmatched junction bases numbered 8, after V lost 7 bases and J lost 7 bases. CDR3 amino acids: CASESTGGNEQFF. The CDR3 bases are TGTGCCAGCGAATCGACGGGAGGAAATGAGCAGTTCTTC.

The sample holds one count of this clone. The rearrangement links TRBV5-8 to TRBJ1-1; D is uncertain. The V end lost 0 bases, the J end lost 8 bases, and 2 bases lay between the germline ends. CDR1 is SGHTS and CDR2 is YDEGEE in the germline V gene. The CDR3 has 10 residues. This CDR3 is CASSLAEAFF. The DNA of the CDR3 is TGTGCCAGCAGCTTGGCGGAAGCTTTCTTT.

CDR3 loop: CASSLLAGAGYEQYF. The CDR3 nucleotides are TGTGCCAGCAGCCTACTAGCGGGAGCTGGCTACGAGCAGTACTTC. The chain employs TRBV6-5 and TRBJ2-5; 11 bases map to TRBD2. The closer fit of TRBJ2-7 to the DNA end suggests the J call may be wrong. Germline lookup yields CDR1 MNHEY and CDR2 SVGAGI. This CDR3 spans 15 amino acids.

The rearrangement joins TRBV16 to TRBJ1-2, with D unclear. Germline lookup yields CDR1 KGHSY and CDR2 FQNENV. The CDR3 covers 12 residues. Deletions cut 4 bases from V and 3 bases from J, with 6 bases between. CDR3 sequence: CASSPGYYGYTF. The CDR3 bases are TGTGCCAGCAGCCCCGGATACTATGGCTACACCTTC.

In DNA, the CDR3 is TGTGCCAGCAGCTTTGGCCTTCTGAACACTGAAGCTTTCTTT. Its translation is CASSFGLLNTEAFF. This chain joins TRBV5-4 and TRBJ1-1; D not resolved. Trimming cost V 2 bases and J 0 bases, with 8 bases left between them. This CDR3 comprises 14 residues. Germline V CDR1 and CDR2: SGHNT, YYREEE (reference sequence).

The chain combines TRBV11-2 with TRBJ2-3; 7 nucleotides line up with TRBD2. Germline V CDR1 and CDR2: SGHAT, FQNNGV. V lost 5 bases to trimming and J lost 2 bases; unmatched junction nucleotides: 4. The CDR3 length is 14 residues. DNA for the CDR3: TGTGCCAGCAGCCGGGACTACAACACAGATACGCAGTATTTT. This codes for CASSRDYNTDTQYF.

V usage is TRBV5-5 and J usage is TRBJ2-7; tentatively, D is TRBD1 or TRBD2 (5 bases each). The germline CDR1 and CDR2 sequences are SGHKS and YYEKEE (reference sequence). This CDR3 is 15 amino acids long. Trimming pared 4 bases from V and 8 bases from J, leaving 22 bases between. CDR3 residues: CASSPSGSQGAKQYF. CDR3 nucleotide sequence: TGTGCCAGCAGCCCGTCGGGTAGTCAGGGAGCGAAGCAGTACTTC.

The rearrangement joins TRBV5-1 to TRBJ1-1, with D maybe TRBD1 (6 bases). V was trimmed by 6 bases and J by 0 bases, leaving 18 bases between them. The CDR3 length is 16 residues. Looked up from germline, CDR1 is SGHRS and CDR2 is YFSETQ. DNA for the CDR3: TGCGCCAGCAAGTTGGGGTCAGGGGACATGAACACTGAAGCTTTCTTT. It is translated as CASKLGSGDMNTEAFF.

In DNA, the CDR3 is TGTGCCAGCAGTGAACATGAGAACACTGAAGCTTTCTTT. Translated: CASSEHENTEAFF. The chain carries TRBV25-1 and TRBJ1-1; D not certain. Trimming took 2 bases from V and 1 from J, leaving 5 bases between them. CDR3 length: 13 amino acids. The germline V gene encodes CDR1 MGHDK and CDR2 SYGVNS.